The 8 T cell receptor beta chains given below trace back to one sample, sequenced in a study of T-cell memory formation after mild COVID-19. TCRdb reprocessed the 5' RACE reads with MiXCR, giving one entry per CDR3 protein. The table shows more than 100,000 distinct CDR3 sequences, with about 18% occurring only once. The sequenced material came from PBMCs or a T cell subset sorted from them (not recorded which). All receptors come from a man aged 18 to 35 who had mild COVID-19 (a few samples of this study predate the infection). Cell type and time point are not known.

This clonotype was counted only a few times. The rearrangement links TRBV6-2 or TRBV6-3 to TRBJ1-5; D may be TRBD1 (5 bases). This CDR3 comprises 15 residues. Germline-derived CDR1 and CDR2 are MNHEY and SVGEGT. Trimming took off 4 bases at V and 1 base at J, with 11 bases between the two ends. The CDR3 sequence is CASSWGTVSNQPQHF. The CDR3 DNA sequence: TGTGCCAGCAGTTGGGGGACGGTAAGCAATCAGCCCCAGCATTTT.

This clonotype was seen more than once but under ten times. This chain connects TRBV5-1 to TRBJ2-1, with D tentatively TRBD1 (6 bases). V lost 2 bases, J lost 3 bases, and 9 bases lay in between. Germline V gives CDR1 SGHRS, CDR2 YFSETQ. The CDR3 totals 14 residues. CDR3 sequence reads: CASSFPGVYNEQFF. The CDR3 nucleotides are TGCGCCAGCAGCTTCCCAGGGGTCTACAATGAGCAGTTCTTC.

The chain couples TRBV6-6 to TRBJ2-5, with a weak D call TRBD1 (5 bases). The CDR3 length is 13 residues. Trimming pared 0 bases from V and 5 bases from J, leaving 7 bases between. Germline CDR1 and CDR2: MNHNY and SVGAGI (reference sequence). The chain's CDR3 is CASSYSKGETQYF. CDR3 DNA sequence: TGTGCCAGCAGTTACTCGAAGGGGGAGACCCAGTACTTC.

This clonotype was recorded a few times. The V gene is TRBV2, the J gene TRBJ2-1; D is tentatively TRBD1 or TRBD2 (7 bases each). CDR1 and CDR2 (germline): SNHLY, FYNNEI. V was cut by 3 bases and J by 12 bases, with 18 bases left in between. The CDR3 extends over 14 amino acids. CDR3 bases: TGTGCCAGCAGTGAGGGAGGGGGCGGAGTTGGGCAGTTCTTC. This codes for CASSEGGGGVGQFF.

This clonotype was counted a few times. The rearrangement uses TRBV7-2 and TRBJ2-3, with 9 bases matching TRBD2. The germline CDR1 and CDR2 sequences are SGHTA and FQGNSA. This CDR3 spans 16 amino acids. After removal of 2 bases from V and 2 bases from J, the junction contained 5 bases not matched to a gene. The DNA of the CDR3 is TGTGCCAGCAGCTTACCCCTAGCGGGGCCCACAGATACGCAGTATTTT. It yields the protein CASSLPLAGPTDTQYF.

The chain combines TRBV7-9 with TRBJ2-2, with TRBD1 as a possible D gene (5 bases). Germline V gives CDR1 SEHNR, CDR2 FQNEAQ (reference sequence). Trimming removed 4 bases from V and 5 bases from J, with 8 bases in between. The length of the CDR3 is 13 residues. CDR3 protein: CASSSRQTGELFF. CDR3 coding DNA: TGTGCCAGCAGCTCCAGACAGACCGGGGAGCTGTTTTTT.

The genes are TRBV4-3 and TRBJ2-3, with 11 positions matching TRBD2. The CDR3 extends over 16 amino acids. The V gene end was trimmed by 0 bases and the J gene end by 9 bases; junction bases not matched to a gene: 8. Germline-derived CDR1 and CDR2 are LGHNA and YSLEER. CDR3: CASSQDETSGAGTQYF. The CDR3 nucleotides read TGCGCCAGCAGCCAAGATGAGACTAGCGGGGCAGGAACGCAGTATTTT.

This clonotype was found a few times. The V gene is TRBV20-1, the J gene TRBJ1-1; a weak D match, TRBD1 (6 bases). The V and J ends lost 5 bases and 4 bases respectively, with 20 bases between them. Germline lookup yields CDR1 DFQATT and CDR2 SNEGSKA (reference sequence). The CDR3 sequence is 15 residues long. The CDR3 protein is CSALESSRGITEAFF. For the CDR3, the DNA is TGCAGTGCTCTTGAAAGCTCCAGGGGAATCACTGAAGCTTTCTTT.